Each of the 29 T cell receptor beta chains below was sequenced from the same sample in a study of blood T cell repertoires in COVID-19. Clones were read by immunoSEQ multiplex PCR, and TCRdb kept only the in-frame ones, dropping some. The sample has around 110,000 clones, 65% to 85% seen once. The sequenced material came from peripheral blood. Receptors originate from an older woman with acute or convalescent COVID-19.

CDR3 in amino acids: CASSLSTEAFF. The DNA for the CDR3 is TGTGCCAGCAGTTTGTCGACTGAAGCTTTCTTT. The chain has TRBV12-3 or TRBV12-4 and TRBJ1-1, with D unresolved. The CDR3 spans 11 residues. Trimming removed 3 bases from V and 5 bases from J, with 4 bases in between.

The genes are TRBV24-1 and TRBJ2-5; 12 positions match TRBD2. The germline gives CDR1 KGHDR, CDR2 SFDVKD. The CDR3 has 16 amino acids. J lost 2 bases, V lost 4 bases, and 4 bases had no gene match. The CDR3 here is CATSDPGLAGQETQYF. As DNA, the CDR3 is TGTGCCACCAGTGACCCCGGACTAGCGGGACAAGAGACCCAGTACTTC.

The V gene is TRBV19, the J gene TRBJ1-1; D is uncertain. Germline V CDR1 and CDR2: LNHDA, SQIVND (reference sequence). CDR3 length equals 13 residues. Trimming stripped 2 bases from V and 3 bases from J, with 7 bases between. As DNA, the CDR3 is TGTGCCAGTAGTATACGGAGGGACACTGAAGCTTTCTTT. Encoded protein: CASSIRRDTEAFF. The full variable domain, with the rest looked up from reference TRBV19 and TRBJ1-1, is DGGITQSPKYLFRKEGQNVTLSCEQNLNHDAMYWYRQDPGQGLRLIYYSQIVNDFQKGDIAEGYSVSREKKESFPLTVTSAQKNPTAFYLCASSIRRDTEAFFGQGTRLTVV.

The J gene is TRBJ2-1, the V gene TRBV6-7; D is ambiguous. TRBV6-7 is given ORF status, its function remaining uncertain. Trimming cost V 4 bases and J 4 bases, with 11 bases left between them. This CDR3 has 14 amino acids. The CDR3 nucleotides read TGTGCCAGCAGTTCGAGGCCCCCGTACAATGAGCAGTTCTTC. Protein product: CASSSRPPYNEQFF.

V usage is TRBV19 and J usage is TRBJ1-4; TRBD1 matches at 8 bases. Unmatched junction bases numbered 7, after V lost 4 bases and J lost 6 bases. The CDR3 covers 15 residues. Germline assignment: CDR1 LNHDA and CDR2 SQIVND (reference sequence). The CDR3 sequence is CASSRSDREYEKLFF. CDR3 nucleotides: TGTGCCAGTAGTAGGTCGGACAGGGAGTATGAAAAACTGTTTTTT. The variable domain in full, with the rest retrieved from reference TRBV19 and TRBJ1-4, is DGGITQSPKYLFRKEGQNVTLSCEQNLNHDAMYWYRQDPGQGLRLIYYSQIVNDFQKGDIAEGYSVSREKKESFPLTVTSAQKNPTAFYLCASSRSDREYEKLFFGSGTQLSVL.

The genes are TRBV3-1 (or the pseudogene TRBV3-2) and TRBJ2-1; no definite D call. Trimming pared 3 bases from V and 1 base from J, leaving 4 bases between. This CDR3 contains 13 residues. The germline CDR1 and CDR2 sequences are LGHDT and YNNKEL (reference sequence). The CDR3 bases are TGTGCCAGCAGCCACGGGTCCTACAATGAGCAGTTCTTC. Amino acids: CASSHGSYNEQFF.

The chain recombines TRBV6-6 with TRBJ1-1; D gene unclear. This CDR3 spans 11 amino acids. The germline CDR1 and CDR2 sequences are MNHNY and SVGAGI (reference sequence). V was clipped by 11 bases and J by 4 bases, with 11 bases between them. The CDR3 DNA follows: TGTGCCTTAGGAGAGGGCACTGAAGCTTTCTTT. This gives the protein CALGEGTEAFF.

The chain carries TRBV28 and TRBJ1-1; 7 positions match TRBD1. The CDR3 covers 12 residues. J gave up 7 bases and V 8 bases, and 7 bases lay outside the gene matches. The germline V gene encodes CDR1 MDHEN and CDR2 SYDVKM. The CDR3: CASGTGTVEAFF. DNA for the CDR3: TGTGCCAGCGGGACCGGGACAGTTGAAGCTTTCTTT.

This chain uses TRBV6-5 with TRBJ1-2; D ambiguous. The length of the CDR3 is 13 residues. Germline loops: CDR1 MNHEY, CDR2 SVGAGI. The V end was cut by 1 base, the J end by 2 bases, with 5 bases between. For the CDR3, the DNA is TGTGCCAGCAGTTACTTTCCGAACTATGGCTACACCTTC. It yields the protein CASSYFPNYGYTF.

V is TRBV7-9 and J is TRBJ2-7, with 8 bases matching TRBD1. In germline, CDR1 is SEHNR, CDR2 FQNEAQ (reference sequence). This CDR3 region has 15 residues. The trim removed 4 bases at V and 1 base at J, leaving 6 bases unmatched. This chain's CDR3 is CASSSGQGVSYEQYF. CDR3 bases: TGTGCCAGCAGCTCTGGACAGGGAGTTTCCTACGAGCAGTACTTC.

The chain has TRBV10-1 and TRBJ1-1; D remains ambiguous. CDR3 length: 13 amino acids. Per germline, CDR1 WNHNN and CDR2 SYGVQD (reference sequence). Trimming pared 7 bases from V and 1 base from J, leaving 10 bases between. The CDR3 loop is CASKSSGNTEAFF. DNA for the CDR3: TGCGCCAGCAAAAGTTCAGGGAACACTGAAGCTTTCTTT.

This clone has a single count. The V call is TRBV29-1, the J call TRBJ2-7; D might be TRBD1 (6 bases). The CDR3 sequence is 12 residues long. The V end was cut by 6 bases, the J end by 5 bases, with 14 bases between. Germline CDR1 is SQVTM and CDR2 is ANQGSEA. The CDR3 bases are TGCAGCGTGCAGGGGATTAGGAACGAGCAGTACTTC. It specifies CSVQGIRNEQYF.

The chain carries TRBV4-1 and TRBJ1-2; TRBD1 might be the D (6 bases). The CDR3 loop spans 15 amino acids. Germline V gene data show CDR1 as MGHRA and CDR2 as YSYEKL. V lost 7 bases and J 2 bases, leaving 17 bases between the germline ends. The DNA of the CDR3 is TGCGCCAGCACCCCCGGGGGGGGGCAGAACTATGGCTACACCTTC. This encodes CASTPGGGQNYGYTF.

The chain recombines TRBV14 with TRBJ1-1; tentatively, D is TRBD1 (5 bases). Trimming stripped 4 bases from V and 1 base from J, with 7 bases between. The CDR3 extends over 13 amino acids. Germline values: CDR1 SGHDN, CDR2 FVKESK. The DNA of the CDR3 is TGTGCCAGCAGCCTCACAGGGAACACTGAAGCTTTCTTT. Translation: CASSLTGNTEAFF.

CDR3 in amino acids: CATSDFKQGTDGYTF. The CDR3 nucleotides read TGTGCCACCAGTGATTTCAAACAGGGGACGGATGGCTACACCTTC. The chain combines TRBV24-1 with TRBJ1-2; 7 bases agree with TRBD1. J lost 6 bases, V lost 1 base, and 7 bases had no gene match. Germline loops: CDR1 KGHDR, CDR2 SFDVKD. CDR3 size: 15 residues.

The CDR3 reads CASSERGLSNTGELFF. The CDR3 coding sequence is TGTGCCAGCAGTGAACGGGGTCTGTCGAACACCGGGGAGCTGTTTTTT. The chain uses TRBV2 and TRBJ2-2; maybe TRBD2 (5 bases). Trimming stripped 2 bases from V and 0 bases from J, with 10 bases between. Germline loops: CDR1 SNHLY, CDR2 FYNNEI. This CDR3 contains 16 residues.

This clone has just a few counts. The chain is built from TRBV2 and TRBJ2-1; TRBD2 matches 8 bases. With V trimmed by 8 bases and J by 0 bases, 3 bases remained unmatched. The germline gives CDR1 SNHLY, CDR2 FYNNEI. This CDR3 has 14 residues. The CDR3 is CASRGGSSYNEQFF. The CDR3 region has the DNA TGTGCCAGCCGCGGGGGGAGCTCCTACAATGAGCAGTTCTTC.

The chain links TRBV7-9 to TRBJ2-1; TRBD2 matches 9 bases. The CDR3 covers 13 residues. Germline V gene sequence: CDR1 SEHNR, CDR2 FQNEAQ (reference sequence). CDR3 residues: CALGAGGPNEQFF. CDR3 DNA: TGTGCTTTAGGGGCGGGAGGGCCAAATGAGCAGTTCTTC.

A single count supports this clone. V gene TRBV9 combines with J gene TRBJ1-2; no clear D gene. The V end was cut by 3 bases, the J end by 3 bases, with 9 bases between. CDR1 SGDLS and CDR2 YYNGEE come from the germline V gene. The CDR3 is 13 residues long. The CDR3 sequence is CASSDGFDYGYTF. In DNA, the CDR3 is TGTGCCAGCAGCGACGGGTTTGACTATGGCTACACCTTC. The variable domain in full, completed from reference TRBV9 and TRBJ1-2, reads DSGVTQTPKHLITATGQRVTLRCSPRSGDLSVYWYQQSLDQGLQFLIQYYNGEERAKGNILERFSAQQFPDLHSELNLSSLELGDSALYFCASSDGFDYGYTFGSGTRLTVV.

DNA of the CDR3: TGTGCCAGCAGTAATCGACAGGGGGCGGATGGCTACACCTTC. It is translated as CASSNRQGADGYTF. The gene calls are TRBV2 and TRBJ1-2, with 10 bases aligning to TRBD1. Trimming took 5 bases from V and 6 from J; bases not matched to a gene: 6. CDR3 length equals 14 residues. Germline CDR1 is SNHLY and CDR2 is FYNNEI.

This clone turned up a few times. J is TRBJ1-4 and V is TRBV30; D is possibly TRBD1 (6 bases). V was pared by 3 bases and J by 0 bases, with 17 bases between. Looked up from germline, CDR1 is GTSNPN and CDR2 is SVGIG (reference sequence). The CDR3 extends over 17 amino acids. The CDR3 sequence is CAWSPDRTSATNEKLFF. The CDR3 DNA sequence: TGTGCCTGGAGCCCCGACAGGACATCTGCAACTAATGAAAAACTGTTTTTT.

The chain couples TRBV19 to TRBJ2-7; TRBD1 agrees at 7 bases. Per the germline V gene, CDR1 is LNHDA and CDR2 is SQIVND (reference sequence). This CDR3 is 15 amino acids long. J was trimmed by 6 bases and V by 4 bases; bases with no gene match: 12. The CDR3: CASSTLLTGLVEQYF. The CDR3 DNA is TGTGCCAGTAGTACCTTATTGACAGGGTTGGTCGAGCAGTACTTC.

The chain recombines TRBV30 with TRBJ2-5; 7 bases match TRBD2. The V gene end was trimmed by 5 bases and the J gene end by 7 bases; junction bases not matched to a gene: 7. From germline, CDR1 is GTSNPN and CDR2 SVGIG (reference sequence). The CDR3 totals 12 residues. The CDR3 nucleotides are TGTGCCTGGCTAGGCGAGCGGGGGACCCAGTACTTC. Translation: CAWLGERGTQYF.

The gene calls are TRBV3-1 (or the pseudogene TRBV3-2) and TRBJ1-3; D remains ambiguous. Germline CDR1 and CDR2: LGHDT and YNNKEL (reference sequence). The CDR3 runs 14 residues. Trimming removed 4 bases from V and 0 bases from J, with 7 bases in between. Here the CDR3 reads CASSPARSGNTIYF. CDR3 nucleotides: TGTGCCAGCAGCCCCGCGCGCTCTGGAAACACCATATATTTT.

The rearrangement uses TRBV19 and TRBJ1-1; 8 bases line up with TRBD1. V dropped 3 bases and J dropped 0; count of bases not matched to a gene: 9. The germline gives CDR1 LNHDA, CDR2 SQIVND (reference sequence). The length of the CDR3 is 17 residues. CDR3 in DNA: TGTGCCAGTAGTATTTACGGGGACAGGTCGTTGAACACTGAAGCTTTCTTT. Protein: CASSIYGDRSLNTEAFF.

This chain links TRBV11-2 with TRBJ2-3; TRBD2 aligns across 8 bases. With V trimmed by 4 bases and J by 1 base, 4 bases remained unmatched. The CDR3 consists of 15 residues. Germline V gives CDR1 SGHAT, CDR2 FQNNGV. The CDR3 region has the DNA TGTGCCAGCAGCTCGGGGCGGGGGGGCACAGATACGCAGTATTTT. Protein: CASSSGRGGTDTQYF.

The chain uses TRBV6-5 and TRBJ1-5; D remains ambiguous. This CDR3 contains 12 residues. The V end lost 6 bases, the J end lost 7 bases, and 10 bases lay between the germline ends. Germline V gene lookup returns CDR1 MNHEY and CDR2 SVGAGI. CDR3 protein: CASRAFTQPQHF. Written as DNA, the CDR3 is TGTGCCAGCAGAGCCTTTACCCAGCCCCAGCATTTT.

The chain employs TRBV28 and TRBJ2-2; D might be TRBD2 (7 bases). V gave up 6 bases and J gave up 2 bases, with 10 bases separating them. The CDR3 runs to 14 residues. CDR1 and CDR2 (germline): MDHEN, SYDVKM. The CDR3 loop reads CASRGGVNTGELFF. CDR3 coding DNA: TGTGCCAGCAGAGGGGGGGTTAACACCGGGGAGCTGTTTTTT.

Only one count was recorded for this clone. The J gene is TRBJ2-4, the V gene TRBV3-1 (or the pseudogene TRBV3-2), with D possibly being TRBD2 (5 bases). The CDR3 is 16 residues long. The V gene lost 4 bases and the J gene lost 8 bases, with 21 bases spanning the gap. Germline CDR1 reads LGHDT; CDR2 reads YNNKEL (reference sequence). The CDR3 nucleotides are TGTGCCAGCAGCCTTCAAGCCCCCGGACTCGGTTACATTCAGTACTTC. Translated: CASSLQAPGLGYIQYF.